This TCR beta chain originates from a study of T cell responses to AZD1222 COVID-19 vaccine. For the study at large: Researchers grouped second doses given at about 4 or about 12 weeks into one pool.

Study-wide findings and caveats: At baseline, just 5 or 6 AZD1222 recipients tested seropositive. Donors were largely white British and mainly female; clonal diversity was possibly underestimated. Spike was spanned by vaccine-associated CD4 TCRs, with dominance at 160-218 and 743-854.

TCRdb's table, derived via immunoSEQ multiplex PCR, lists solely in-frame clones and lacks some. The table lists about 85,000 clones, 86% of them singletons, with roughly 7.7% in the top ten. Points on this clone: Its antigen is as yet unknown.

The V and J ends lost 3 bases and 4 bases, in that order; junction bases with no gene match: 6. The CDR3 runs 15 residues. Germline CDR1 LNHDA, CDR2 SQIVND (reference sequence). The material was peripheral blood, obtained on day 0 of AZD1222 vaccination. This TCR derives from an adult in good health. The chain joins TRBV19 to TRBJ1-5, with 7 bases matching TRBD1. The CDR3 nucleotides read TGTGCCAGTAGTATCGCGACAGGGAAGAATCAGCCCCAGCATTTT. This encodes CASSIATGKNQPQHF.